Sequencing of this T cell receptor (beta chain) was carried out in a study of T cells in Graves' hyperthyroidism and ophthalmopathy. It was uncontrolled infection, other autoimmune disease, pregnancy or lactation that excluded patients. The diagnostic basis comprised clinical symptoms, serum thyroxine and TRAb, thyroid ultrasound and orbital computed tomography. The sample holds many counts of this clonotype. The target antigen is unknown. Study outcomes and limitations: Most thyroid clonotypes expanded above 0.001 appeared in blood too.

Template material for amplifying TCR beta CDR3 regions consisted of RNA transcripts. First-round RT-PCR with HTBI primers amplified the TCR CDR3 region. TCRdb re-derived calls from the multiplex PCR reads in MiXCR, one entry per CDR3 protein. Of 540,000 or so distinct CDR3 sequences listed, around 46% are singletons. The germline CDR1 and CDR2 sequences are SQVTM and ANQGSEA. V was trimmed by 1 base and J by 6 bases, leaving 13 bases between them. The CDR3 is 13 residues long. The chain couples TRBV29-1 to TRBJ2-7; D may be TRBD2 (5 bases). The source material was peripheral blood or thyroid tissue (not recorded which). This receptor was obtained from an adult woman with Graves' disease, either hyperthyroidism or ophthalmopathy (not recorded which). The chain's CDR3 is CSVEGTERAEQYF. DNA for the CDR3: TGCAGCGTTGAAGGGACGGAGAGGGCCGAGCAGTACTTC.